This T cell receptor (beta chain) was sequenced in a study of blood T cell repertoires in COVID-19. Study summary: Samples taken during acute and convalescent COVID-19 were collected in the United States, Italy and Spain.

The CDR3 covers 14 residues. V was trimmed by 4 bases and J by 4 bases, leaving 12 bases between them. Germline lookup yields CDR1 SGHRS and CDR2 YFSETQ. Measured with immunoSEQ multiplex PCR; TCRdb has only the in-frame clones, and not every one. This table holds about 160,000 clones, 70% to 90% found once. The clonotype comes from a woman aged 45-59 years who had recovered from COVID-19. The chain combines TRBV5-1 with TRBJ1-3; D gene unclear. The source material was PBMCs or T cells enriched from blood (not recorded which). The CDR3 DNA reads TGCGCCAGCAGCGACCCCCAGCGGGGAAACACCATATATTTT. Protein product: CASSDPQRGNTIYF.